This T cell receptor beta chain was captured in a study of T cell changes during pregnancy in multiple sclerosis (dated by TCRdb to 2018 to 2020). For the study in its entirety: The study looked at changes in the T cell repertoire across pregnancy in women with multiple sclerosis.

In the case of this clone: The clone's antigen remains unknown. No much larger clonotype is one base removed from it; base qualities were not supplied.

The library was made by the immunoSEQ multiplex PCR assay. The source is immuneACCESS, and TCRdb retained only in-frame sequences with V and J called. Part of the clones is not carried over; for the studies checked, unresolved V genes explain less than half of this, and the remainder is unexplained. The table for this sample lists approximately 68,000 clones; more than 85% of them were counted only once. Together, the top ten hold around 1.4% of the sample. The sequence was collected from a female donor with multiple sclerosis, enrolled in a pregnancy study. Sequenced here: peripheral blood, sampled in the second trimester of pregnancy.

The DNA sequence reads TGTGCCAGCAGTTACGCGACAGGTCAGCCCCAGCATTTT. Translation gives CASSYATGQPQHF. The rearrangement combines TRBV6-5 with TRBJ1-5; TRBD1 might be the D gene, on 6 matching bases. The germline V gene yields MNHEY for CDR1 and SVGAGI for CDR2. V and J lose 2 bases and 6 bases, and a span of 8 bases separates them. Including the terminal cysteine and phenylalanine, the CDR3 comprises 13 residues. The DNA shown is the 39-base CDR3, in frame from base 1.